These 18 T cell receptor beta chains came from one sample sequenced in a study of regulatory T cells in long-lasting Graves disease. Time point of the sample: persistent/refractory GD, antithyroid drugs over 5 years with positive TRAb. PBMC RNA served as the TCR library source. Investigators prepared the TCR beta libraries by applying iRepertoire HTBI primers and Arm-PCR of CDR3 regions. One entry per CDR3 protein, called by TCRdb with MiXCR from the multiplex PCR reads. The sample has around 460,000 distinct CDR3 sequences, 22% seen once; the top ten hold around 13%. Material: peripheral blood mononuclear cells (PBMCs), obtained when the disease was refractory, from a patient treated with antithyroid drugs. All receptors come from a female donor with Graves disease.

This clonotype has a handful of counts. The J gene is TRBJ1-5, the V gene TRBV7-2; D ambiguous. The CDR3 sequence is 18 residues long. Germline CDR1 is SGHTA and CDR2 is FQGNSA. The ends were cut back, 2 bases at V and 1 base at J, with 18 bases in the middle. The CDR3 region has the DNA TGTGCCAGCAGCTTATTTTCGGGTGAGGTCTTAAGCAATCAGCCCCAGCATTTT. This sequence encodes CASSLFSGEVLSNQPQHF.

This rearrangement joins TRBV5-6 to TRBJ2-3; 8 bases align to TRBD2. This CDR3 spans 16 amino acids. After removal of 0 bases from V and 5 bases from J, the junction contained 8 bases not matched to a gene. Germline CDR1 SGHDT, CDR2 YYEEEE. Here the CDR3 reads CASSLAGVAGLDTQYF. The DNA of the CDR3 is TGTGCCAGCAGCTTGGCCGGGGTAGCGGGGTTAGATACGCAGTATTTT.

The chain links TRBV10-3 to TRBJ2-7; tentatively, D is TRBD1 or TRBD2 (5 bases each). Germline V lookup: CDR1 ENHRY, CDR2 SYGVKD. The CDR3 loop spans 16 amino acids. With 10 bases removed from V and 5 bases from J, the gap between germline ends came to 27 bases. CDR3 region: CATNGGPNRTHHEQYF. For the CDR3, the DNA is TGTGCCACCAACGGCGGGCCTAACAGGACTCACCACGAGCAGTACTTC.

This clonotype was counted ten times or more. The chain employs TRBV7-2 and TRBJ2-7, with D perhaps TRBD2 (6 bases). Germline V gene data show CDR1 as SGHTA and CDR2 as FQGNSA. Trimming shortened V by 1 base and J by 6 bases, and 19 bases separated the two germline ends. The length of the CDR3 is 16 residues. Written as DNA, the CDR3 is TGTGCCAGCAGCTTAGGCCCCCCCCTAGCGTCCGCCGAGCAGTACTTC. Translating it yields CASSLGPPLASAEQYF. The complete variable domain, with remaining parts taken from reference TRBV7-2 and TRBJ2-7, reads GAGVSQSPSNKVTEKGKDVELRCDPISGHTALYWYRQSLGQGLEFLIYFQGNSAPDKSGLPSDRFSAERTGGSVSTLTIQRTQQEDSAVYLCASSLGPPLASAEQYFGPGTRLTVT.

This clonotype was picked up many times. This chain connects TRBV12-3 or TRBV12-4 to TRBJ1-2, with 7 nucleotides matching TRBD1. The CDR3 is made up of 14 amino acids. V dropped 1 base and J dropped 8; count of bases not matched to a gene: 7. DNA for the CDR3: TGTGCCAGCAGTTTAGGAGGGGGCATAGGGGGCTACACCTTC. This encodes CASSLGGGIGGYTF.

This clonotype was detected ten times or more. The rearrangement links TRBV28 to TRBJ1-2; 9 bases are a match to TRBD1. Germline trimming cut 6 bases from V and 3 bases from J; bases unmatched to any gene: 11. The CDR3 has 16 residues. The germline V gene encodes CDR1 MDHEN and CDR2 SYDVKM. The CDR3 region has the DNA TGTGCCAGCAGACGAACAGGGGGCCGAAGTTACTATGGCTACACCTTC. Encoded protein: CASRRTGGRSYYGYTF.

This clonotype turned up a few times. The rearrangement uses TRBV3-1 and TRBJ1-2, with TRBD1 matching 7 bases. The J segment lost 5 bases and the V segment lost 2 bases, leaving 5 bases of the junction unmatched. CDR3 length: 14 amino acids. Per the germline V gene, CDR1 is LGHDT and CDR2 is YNNKEL (reference sequence). In DNA form, the CDR3 reads TGTGCCAGCAGCCAAACCGGGACAGCTTATGGCTACACCTTC. Translation: CASSQTGTAYGYTF.

At least ten counts were recorded for this clonotype. The V call is TRBV20-1, the J call TRBJ2-7; TRBD1 is a possible D gene (6 bases). Germline V gene lookup returns CDR1 DFQATT and CDR2 SNEGSKA (reference sequence). This CDR3 contains 13 residues. V was pared by 4 bases and J by 5 bases, with 15 bases between. Here the CDR3 reads CSAKNQGLNEQYF. Here the CDR3 DNA reads TGCAGTGCTAAGAATCAGGGGCTCAACGAGCAGTACTTC.

The genes are TRBV19 and TRBJ1-5, with 12 bases lining up with TRBD1. CDR1 is LNHDA and CDR2 is SQIVND in the germline V gene (reference sequence). The V and J ends lost 9 bases and 3 bases, in that order; junction bases with no gene match: 15. The CDR3 sequence is 18 residues long. The CDR3 DNA reads TGTGCCAGCCTCAGCCCGGGACAGGGGGCTAATATCAATCAGCCCCAGCATTTT. Protein sequence: CASLSPGQGANINQPQHF.

This clonotype was seen more than once but under ten times. The CDR3 is CASSLVVTGTGYLIQYF. The CDR3 DNA follows: TGTGCCAGCAGCTTGGTCGTGACCGGGACAGGGTATCTTATTCAGTACTTC. This rearrangement joins TRBV11-2 to TRBJ2-4, with 9 bases matching TRBD1. The V and J ends lost 3 bases and 10 bases, in that order; junction bases with no gene match: 16. Germline V CDR1 and CDR2: SGHAT, FQNNGV. The CDR3 extends over 17 amino acids.

Ten or more counts support this clonotype. The chain recombines TRBV27 with TRBJ2-7; 9 bases agree with TRBD2. Germline-derived CDR1 and CDR2 are MNHEY and SMNVEV (reference sequence). V lost 7 bases and J lost 4; bases outside the gene matches: 11. The CDR3 is 15 residues long. For the CDR3, the DNA is TGTGCCAGCACCCCCGGAGCGGGGGGATTGTACGAGCAGTACTTC. It encodes CASTPGAGGLYEQYF.

About this clonotype itself: It may be a read error: a sequence one base away is much more abundant. The rearrangement joins TRBV28 to TRBJ2-6; TRBD1 might be the D (5 bases). This CDR3 is built from 15 residues. In germline, CDR1 is MDHEN, CDR2 SYDVKM. CDR3 residues: CSSSPDSSGANVLTF. The CDR3 nucleotides are TGTTCCAGCAGTCCCGACAGCTCTGGGGCCAACGTCCTGACTTTC.

The genes are TRBV30 and TRBJ1-5; weak D call: TRBD1 (5 bases). The CDR3 is 15 residues long. Germline loops: CDR1 GTSNPN, CDR2 SVGIG (reference sequence). V dropped 3 bases and J dropped 0 bases, with 12 bases sitting between them. The CDR3 region has the DNA TGTGCCTGGAGCTTGGGACGGCATAGCAATCAGCCCCAGCATTTT. It encodes CAWSLGRHSNQPQHF.

In its sample, this clonotype was seen many times. V and J are TRBV28 and TRBJ1-2; TRBD1 matches 8 bases. The junction had 5 bases not matched to a gene; V was cut back by 4 bases and J by 4 bases. Germline V gene sequence: CDR1 MDHEN, CDR2 SYDVKM. This CDR3 has 14 amino acids. The CDR3 nucleotides are TGTGCCAGCAGTTCGCGGACAGGGCCCTATGGCTACACCTTC. Translating it yields CASSSRTGPYGYTF.

The chain uses TRBV7-2 and TRBJ2-1; possibly TRBD2 for D (6 bases). Per the germline V gene, CDR1 is SGHTA and CDR2 is FQGNSA. Trimming took off 4 bases at V and 5 bases at J, with 18 bases between the two ends. The CDR3 runs 16 residues. In nucleotides, the CDR3 is TGTGCCAGCAGCTCCGTTGGGGGGAGAAACCACAATGAGCAGTTCTTC. Translating it yields CASSSVGGRNHNEQFF.

This clonotype was counted between two and nine times. V usage is TRBV5-5 and J usage is TRBJ2-7, with D possibly TRBD1 on 6 matching bases. Germline-derived CDR1 and CDR2 are SGHKS and YYEKEE (reference sequence). Trimming shortened V by 3 bases and J by 5 bases, and 21 bases separated the two germline ends. There are 16 residues in the CDR3. CDR3 region: CASSSPRGRGTDEQYF. CDR3 in DNA: TGTGCCAGCAGCTCCCCTAGGGGCAGGGGAACGGACGAGCAGTACTTC.

This sequence joins TRBV11-3 and TRBJ2-7, with a possible D match to TRBD1 (5 bases). Looked up from germline, CDR1 is SGHNT and CDR2 is YENEEA. CDR3 length: 13 amino acids. V gave up 0 bases and J gave up 7 bases, with 10 bases separating them. CDR3 nucleotides: TGTGCCAGCAGCTTAGACAGGGTCGGTGAGCAGTACTTC. It translates to CASSLDRVGEQYF.

The CDR3 nucleotides read TGCAGTACCCCGGCGGTAGCGGAGACCCAGTACTTC. The encoded protein is CSTPAVAETQYF. This chain connects TRBV20-1 to TRBJ2-5; possibly TRBD2 for D (5 bases). Trimming stripped 8 bases from V and 5 bases from J, with 15 bases between. The CDR3 loop spans 12 amino acids. Germline CDR1 is DFQATT and CDR2 is SNEGSKA (reference sequence).